These 4 T cell receptor beta chains were all obtained from the same sample, sequenced in a study of shared clonotypes between healthy human individuals. Only in-frame clones appear in the TCRdb table, and some are missing; sequencing was by immunoSEQ multiplex PCR. This repertoire shows 730,000 or so clones, approximately 79% found once; its top ten account for 1.8%. Sequencing used memory CD4+ T cells sorted from blood. As to subset: CD45RA-negative fraction. The receptors stem from a woman younger than 45 in good health.

V gene TRBV7-2 combines with J gene TRBJ2-1; TRBD2 matches 12 bases. The CDR3 covers 15 residues. The V segment lost 5 bases and the J segment 9 bases; nucleotides outside the gene matches: 8. Germline V gene lookup returns CDR1 SGHTA and CDR2 FQGNSA. The CDR3 protein is CASSPQGLAGGEQFF. The DNA for the CDR3 is TGTGCCAGCAGCCCCCAGGGACTAGCGGGCGGTGAGCAGTTCTTC.

The chain is built from TRBV28 and TRBJ2-1, with D unclear. CDR1 is MDHEN, CDR2 SYDVKM, per germline. Trimming cost V 6 bases and J 9 bases, with 15 bases left between them. There are 13 residues in the CDR3. CDR3 loop: CASRGRRSVEQFF. Written as DNA, the CDR3 is TGTGCCAGCAGAGGAAGGCGGTCCGTTGAGCAGTTCTTC.

The chain links TRBV6-1 to TRBJ2-5, with 10 bases aligning to TRBD2. V shed 3 bases, J shed 1 base, and the junction held 2 bases outside the gene matches. The CDR3 sequence is 15 residues long. Germline lookup yields CDR1 MNHNS and CDR2 SASEGT. The DNA of the CDR3 is TGTGCCAGCAGTGAGGCTAGCGGGGGCCAAGAGACCCAGTACTTC. Translating gives CASSEASGGQETQYF.

The chain carries TRBV5-1 and TRBJ2-7; the D is unclear. Trimming took off 2 bases at V and 2 bases at J, with 11 bases between the two ends. The CDR3 sequence is 14 residues long. Per the germline V gene, CDR1 is SGHRS and CDR2 is YFSETQ. The CDR3 bases are TGCGCCAGCAGCTTAAATGCGCCACCCTACGAGCAGTACTTC. This translates into CASSLNAPPYEQYF.